The T cell receptor (beta chain) described here comes from a study of Graves' ophthalmopathy and Graves' hyperthyroidism. V shed 1 base and J shed 5 bases, with 9 bases lying between them. The CDR3 totals 13 residues. CDR1 is MNHNS and CDR2 is SASEGT in the germline V gene. Among the exclusions were patients with other autoimmune diseases, uncontrolled infections, pregnancy or lactation. Clinical symptoms, serum thyroxine, TRAb, thyroid ultrasound and orbital computed tomography determined diagnosis. This clonotype was seen a handful of times. From RNA, the CDR3 regions of TCR beta chains were amplified and sequenced. First-round RT-PCR relied on HTBI primers, and a second-round multiplex PCR came next. TCRdb called the multiplex PCR reads again in MiXCR, with one record for every CDR3 protein. This sample carries hundreds of thousands of distinct CDR3 sequences, about a fifth of them seen once, and the ten largest clones take more than 5.5%.

This chain joins TRBV6-1 and TRBJ2-7; D gene uncertain. The receptor was isolated from a young woman with stable Graves' hyperthyroidism. Some clones in this sample may be carry-over from other donors' samples. Sequencing was done on a sample of peripheral blood. The CDR3, as DNA: TGTGCCAGCAGTGAAGGGCACTCGGACGAGCAGTACTTC. As protein: CASSEGHSDEQYF.